This T cell receptor (beta chain) derives from a study of T cell repertoires in cytomegalovirus infection. Overall study context: Based on public TCR beta signatures, there were indications of CMV infection and of a matching HLA type. General observations from the study: Summed frequency of shared TCR beta families picked out CMV carriers who also had the relevant HLA. Ex vivo, HLA-C-restricted CMV-specific TCR beta clonotypes prevailed over the rest of the response.

This CDR3 has 14 residues. Germline lookup yields CDR1 MNHNS and CDR2 SASEGT. Trimming at V came to 8 bases and at J to 0 bases, leaving 1 base not matched to a gene. Only a few counts were recorded for this clonotype. Its target is not known. MiXCR was run by TCRdb on the reads, yielding one entry per CDR3 protein. The sample contains some 590,000 distinct CDR3 sequences, about 39% of which appear only once. The receptor was isolated from a human donor in good health (CMV status not recorded). Some clones in this sample may be carry-over from other donors' samples. The chain recombines TRBV6-1 with TRBJ2-2, with TRBD2 matching over 9 bases. Sequenced material: cultured PBMCs, taken from culture after CMV antigen stimulation. CDR3 residues: CASQRGANTGELFF. CDR3 nucleotide sequence: TGTGCCAGCCAGCGGGGGGCGAACACCGGGGAGCTGTTTTTT.